This is a list of T cell receptor beta chains from one sample in a study of beta chain features in type 1 diabetes. Here immunoSEQ multiplex PCR was the method, and the copy in TCRdb shows in-frame clones only, minus some. The repertoire holds about 250,000 clones, approximately 14% seen once, with around 0.025% in the top ten. Sequenced sample: naive CD4+ T cells from blood. Receptors were obtained from a woman in her 40s in good health. The CDR3 runs from the conserved cysteine through the conserved F or W. The order of the fields is V gene, clone size, D gene, J gene, CDR3 protein, CDR3 DNA. A D gene is named only where the DNA matches it firmly. Clone size is given for some rows only: seen once, a few or many times, or a class if the clone is expanded.

V: TRBV4-1
size: -
D: TRBD2
J: TRBJ2-1
CDR3: CASSQRSGGGNEQFF
DNA: TGCGCCAGCAGCCAGAGAAGCGGGGGGGGCAATGAGCAGTTCTTC

V: TRBV7-9
size: -
D: -
J: TRBJ2-3
CDR3: CASSLEGADTQYF
DNA: TGTGCCAGCAGCTTAGAGGGGGCAGATACGCAGTATTTT

V: TRBV7-9
size: -
D: -
J: TRBJ1-1
CDR3: CASSKGGHPNTEAFF
DNA: TGTGCCAGCAGCAAAGGGGGACACCCGAACACTGAAGCTTTCTTT

V: TRBV5-4
size: -
D: TRBD2
J: TRBJ2-2
CDR3: CASRLALAGGRGELFF
DNA: TGTGCCAGCAGGCTGGCGCTAGCGGGGGGGCGCGGGGAGCTGTTTTTT

V: TRBV5-4
size: few
D: -
J: TRBJ2-5
CDR3: CASSSLTDTPETQYF
DNA: TGTGCCAGCAGTTCCCTGACAGATACTCCAGAGACCCAGTACTTC

V: TRBV7-6
size: -
D: TRBD1
J: TRBJ2-6
CDR3: CASTGTGAHSGANVLTF
DNA: TGTGCCAGCACCGGGACAGGCGCACACTCTGGGGCCAACGTCCTGACTTTC

V: TRBV6-5
size: -
D: -
J: TRBJ1-5
CDR3: CASSQGDDNQPQHF
DNA: TGTGCCAGCAGTCAGGGTGACGACAATCAGCCCCAGCATTTT

V: TRBV18
size: -
D: TRBD1
J: TRBJ1-1
CDR3: CASASQGGLNTEAFF
DNA: TGTGCCAGCGCATCTCAGGGGGGCTTGAACACTGAAGCTTTCTTT

V: TRBV4-3
size: -
D: -
J: TRBJ1-1
CDR3: CASSQEVGGLGTEAFF
DNA: TGCGCCAGCAGCCAAGAAGTGGGGGGGCTGGGGACTGAAGCTTTCTTT

V: TRBV18
size: -
D: -
J: TRBJ2-5
CDR3: CASSFATGETQYF
DNA: TGTGCCAGCTCATTTGCGACTGGAGAGACCCAGTACTTC

V: TRBV2
size: -
D: TRBD1
J: TRBJ1-5
CDR3: CASRRGQDNQPQHF
DNA: TGTGCCAGCAGGAGGGGACAGGACAATCAGCCCCAGCATTTT

V: TRBV2
size: few
D: -
J: TRBJ2-3
CDR3: CASSELGRASTDTQYF
DNA: TGTGCCAGCAGTGAACTCGGCAGGGCCAGCACAGATACGCAGTATTTT

V: TRBV4-3
size: once
D: -
J: TRBJ2-2
CDR3: CASSQRSTGELFF
DNA: TGCGCCAGCAGCCAAAGGAGCACCGGGGAGCTGTTTTTT

V: TRBV14
size: few
D: -
J: TRBJ1-5
CDR3: CASSQEKGDQPQHF
DNA: TGTGCCAGCAGCCAAGAAAAAGGGGATCAGCCCCAGCATTTT

V: TRBV2
size: few
D: -
J: TRBJ1-2
CDR3: CASGDSGYGYTF
DNA: TGTGCCAGTGGGGATAGCGGATATGGCTACACCTTC

V: TRBV19
size: -
D: TRBD1
J: TRBJ2-2
CDR3: CASSPRTGQTGELFF
DNA: TGTGCCAGTAGTCCGCGGACAGGGCAAACCGGGGAGCTGTTTTTT

V: TRBV6-5
size: few
D: TRBD1
J: TRBJ2-7
CDR3: CASSKDRTYEQYF
DNA: TGTGCCAGCAGCAAGGACAGGACCTACGAGCAGTACTTC

V: TRBV12-5
size: -
D: -
J: TRBJ2-1
CDR3: CASGPTVTLDNEQFF
DNA: TGTGCTAGTGGCCCGACAGTAACCTTAGACAATGAGCAGTTCTTC

V: TRBV5-4
size: -
D: TRBD2
J: TRBJ2-1
CDR3: CASNTGTSITFQVF
DNA: TGTGCCAGCAACACCGGGACTAGTATCACTTTTCAGGTCTTC

V: TRBV5-1
size: few
D: -
J: TRBJ1-3
CDR3: CASSLGADTIYF
DNA: TGCGCCAGCAGCTTGGGGGCTGACACCATATATTTT

V: TRBV7-8
size: few
D: -
J: TRBJ2-7
CDR3: CASSLPPRGSYEQYF
DNA: TGTGCCAGCAGCTTACCCCCTCGGGGATCTTACGAGCAGTACTTC

V: TRBV29-1
size: -
D: -
J: TRBJ2-7
CDR3: CSVVGGPYEQYF
DNA: TGCAGCGTTGTCGGCGGGCCCTACGAGCAGTACTTC

V: TRBV11-1
size: few
D: -
J: TRBJ2-5
CDR3: CASSLRSLAQETQYF
DNA: TGTGCCAGCAGCTTACGTTCGCTAGCGCAAGAGACCCAGTACTTC

V: TRBV6-5
size: few
D: -
J: TRBJ2-4
CDR3: CASSYAVEGKNIQYF
DNA: TGTGCCAGCAGTTACGCCGTTGAGGGCAAAAACATTCAGTACTTC

V: TRBV2
size: -
D: -
J: TRBJ1-5
CDR3: CASRDLSGHNQPQHF
DNA: TGTGCCAGCAGAGACCTATCAGGGCACAATCAGCCCCAGCATTTT

V: TRBV7-2
size: -
D: -
J: TRBJ1-2
CDR3: CASSFQGLTGSYTF
DNA: TGTGCCAGCAGCTTCCAAGGCCTCACGGGTAGCTACACCTTC

V: TRBV9
size: -
D: TRBD1
J: TRBJ1-3
CDR3: CASSVGGQGSNTIYF
DNA: TGTGCCAGCAGCGTAGGAGGACAGGGCAGTAACACCATATATTTT

V: TRBV18
size: -
D: TRBD2
J: TRBJ2-7
CDR3: CASSPPGGYTYEQYF
DNA: TGTGCCAGCTCACCACCGGGGGGGTATACCTACGAGCAGTACTTC

V: TRBV7-2
size: few
D: -
J: TRBJ2-7
CDR3: CASTLLLPGQKGGYEQYF
DNA: TGTGCCAGCACCCTCCTACTTCCGGGACAAAAGGGTGGGTACGAGCAGTACTTC

V: TRBV6-6
size: -
D: -
J: TRBJ2-5
CDR3: CASRLAQETQYF
DNA: TGTGCCAGCAGACTCGCCCAAGAGACCCAGTACTTC

V: TRBV7-9
size: -
D: TRBD1
J: TRBJ2-3
CDR3: CAGQGSDTQYF
DNA: TGTGCCGGACAGGGGTCAGATACGCAGTATTTT

V: TRBV5-1
size: -
D: -
J: TRBJ2-5
CDR3: CASSLDLGQENQYF
DNA: TGCGCCAGCAGCTTGGACCTGGGACAAGAGAACCAGTACTTC

V: TRBV9
size: few
D: TRBD2
J: TRBJ2-7
CDR3: CASSVDVAGKGYEQYF
DNA: TGTGCCAGCAGCGTAGATGTAGCGGGGAAAGGCTACGAGCAGTACTTC

V: TRBV2
size: -
D: TRBD1
J: TRBJ1-5
CDR3: CASSGSRGALGNQPQHF
DNA: TGTGCCAGCAGTGGTAGCAGGGGGGCCTTGGGCAATCAGCCCCAGCATTTT

V: TRBV7-2
size: -
D: -
J: TRBJ2-7
CDR3: CATEGGAYEQYF
DNA: TGTGCGACCGAAGGGGGGGCATACGAGCAGTACTTC

V: TRBV5-1
size: few
D: TRBD2
J: TRBJ2-1
CDR3: CASSLALAGERNEQFF
DNA: TGCGCCAGCAGCTTGGCACTAGCGGGAGAACGCAATGAGCAGTTCTTC

V: TRBV2
size: once
D: TRBD1
J: TRBJ1-6
CDR3: CASNQGGAGSYNSPLHF
DNA: TGTGCCAGCAATCAGGGGGGCGCAGGGTCCTATAATTCACCCCTCCACTTT

V: TRBV14
size: many
D: TRBD2
J: TRBJ2-1
CDR3: CASSPTSEGYNEQFF
DNA: TGTGCCAGCAGTCCTACTAGCGAGGGATACAATGAGCAGTTCTTC

V: TRBV5-4
size: -
D: -
J: TRBJ1-6
CDR3: CASSRSGTLNSPLHF
DNA: TGTGCCAGCAGCCGGTCCGGGACACTTAATTCACCCCTCCACTTT

V: TRBV18
size: -
D: -
J: TRBJ2-7
CDR3: CASSANRDEQYF
DNA: TGTGCCAGCTCAGCCAACAGGGATGAGCAGTACTTC

V: TRBV12-5
size: -
D: -
J: TRBJ2-2
CDR3: CASGLFRQTTGELFF
DNA: TGTGCTAGTGGTCTCTTTCGACAGACCACCGGGGAGCTGTTTTTT

V: TRBV19
size: -
D: -
J: TRBJ1-5
CDR3: CASSPETRGNQPQHF
DNA: TGTGCCAGTAGTCCCGAGACACGAGGCAATCAGCCCCAGCATTTT

V: TRBV10-1
size: -
D: -
J: TRBJ2-7
CDR3: CACRTNGYEQYF
DNA: TGCGCCTGCCGGACTAACGGATACGAGCAGTACTTC

V: TRBV20-1
size: few
D: TRBD1
J: TRBJ2-4
CDR3: CSADRGDIQYF
DNA: TGCAGTGCGGACAGGGGTGACATTCAGTACTTC

V: TRBV15
size: many
D: -
J: TRBJ2-5
CDR3: CATSRALDETQYF
DNA: TGTGCCACCAGCAGAGCACTAGATGAGACCCAGTACTTC

V: TRBV9
size: few
D: -
J: TRBJ2-1
CDR3: CASSVEASSYNEQFF
DNA: TGTGCCAGCAGCGTAGAAGCTAGCTCCTACAATGAGCAGTTCTTC

V: TRBV7-2
size: few
D: TRBD1
J: TRBJ2-6
CDR3: CASSFDRGPGANVLTF
DNA: TGTGCCAGCAGCTTCGACAGGGGGCCTGGGGCCAACGTCCTGACTTTC

V: TRBV29-1
size: few
D: TRBD2
J: TRBJ2-2
CDR3: CSHYPAGGDTGELFF
DNA: TGCAGTCATTACCCAGCGGGGGGAGACACCGGGGAGCTGTTTTTT

V: TRBV7-9
size: -
D: -
J: TRBJ1-4
CDR3: CASSSQRTNEKLFF
DNA: TGTGCCAGCAGCTCACAGAGAACTAATGAAAAACTGTTTTTT

V: TRBV7-2
size: few
D: -
J: TRBJ1-6
CDR3: CASSLLVRGPNSPLHF
DNA: TGTGCCAGCAGCTTATTGGTCCGAGGCCCAAATTCACCCCTCCACTTT

V: TRBV7-2
size: -
D: TRBD2
J: TRBJ2-1
CDR3: CASRLAGPYNEQFF
DNA: TGTGCCAGCAGGCTAGCGGGGCCTTACAATGAGCAGTTCTTC

V: TRBV7-9
size: few
D: -
J: TRBJ1-6
CDR3: CASSLRQAASPLHF
DNA: TGTGCCAGCAGCTTACGGCAGGCTGCTTCACCCCTCCACTTT

V: TRBV10-3
size: few
D: TRBD1
J: TRBJ1-1
CDR3: CAISADRGAEAFF
DNA: TGTGCCATCAGCGCTGACAGGGGAGCTGAAGCTTTCTTT

V: TRBV7-2
size: -
D: -
J: TRBJ2-5
CDR3: CASRAGGSEETQYF
DNA: TGTGCCAGCAGAGCCGGGGGAAGTGAAGAGACCCAGTACTTC

V: TRBV12-5
size: -
D: TRBD2
J: TRBJ2-2
CDR3: CASGFKRGGNTGELFF
DNA: TGTGCTAGTGGTTTCAAGCGGGGGGGTAACACCGGGGAGCTGTTTTTT